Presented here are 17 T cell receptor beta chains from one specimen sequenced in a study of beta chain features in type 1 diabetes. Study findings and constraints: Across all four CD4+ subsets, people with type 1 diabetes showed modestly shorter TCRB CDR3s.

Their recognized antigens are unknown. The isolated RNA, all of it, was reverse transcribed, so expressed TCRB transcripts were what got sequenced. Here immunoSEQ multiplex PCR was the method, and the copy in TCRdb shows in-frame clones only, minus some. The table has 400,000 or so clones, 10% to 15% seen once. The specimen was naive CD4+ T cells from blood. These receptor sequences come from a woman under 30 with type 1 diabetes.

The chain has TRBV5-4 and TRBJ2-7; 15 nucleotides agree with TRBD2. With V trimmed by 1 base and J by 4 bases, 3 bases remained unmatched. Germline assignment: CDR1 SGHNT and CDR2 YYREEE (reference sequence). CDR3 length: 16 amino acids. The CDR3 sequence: CASSLPGTSGRYEQYF. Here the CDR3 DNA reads TGTGCCAGCAGCTTGCCAGGGACTAGCGGGAGGTACGAGCAGTACTTC.

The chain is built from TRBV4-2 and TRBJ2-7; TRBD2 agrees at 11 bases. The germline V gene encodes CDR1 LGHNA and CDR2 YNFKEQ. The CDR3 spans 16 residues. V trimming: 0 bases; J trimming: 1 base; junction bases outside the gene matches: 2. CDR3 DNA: TGTGCCAGCAGCCAAGAGGCTAGCGGGAGGTCCTACGAGCAGTACTTC. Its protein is CASSQEASGRSYEQYF.

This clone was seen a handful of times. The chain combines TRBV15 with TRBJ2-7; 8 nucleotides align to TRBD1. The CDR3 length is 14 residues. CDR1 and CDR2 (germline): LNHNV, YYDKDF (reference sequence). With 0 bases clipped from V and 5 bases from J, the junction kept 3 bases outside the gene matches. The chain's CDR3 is CATSRDQTGDEQYF. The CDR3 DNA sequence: TGTGCCACCAGCAGAGATCAGACAGGGGACGAGCAGTACTTC. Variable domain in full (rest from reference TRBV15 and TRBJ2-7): DAMVIQNPRYQVTQFGKPVTLSCSQTLNHNVMYWYQQKSSQAPKLLFHYYDKDFNNEADTPDNFQSRRPNTSFCFLDIRSPGLGDTAMYLCATSRDQTGDEQYFGPGTRLTVT.

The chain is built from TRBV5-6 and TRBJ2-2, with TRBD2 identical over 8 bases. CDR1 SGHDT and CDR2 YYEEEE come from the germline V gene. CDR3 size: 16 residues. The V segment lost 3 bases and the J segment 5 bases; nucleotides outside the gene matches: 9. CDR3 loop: CASSYRRVAGTGELFF. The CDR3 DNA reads TGTGCCAGCAGCTACAGGAGGGTAGCGGGGACCGGGGAGCTGTTTTTT.

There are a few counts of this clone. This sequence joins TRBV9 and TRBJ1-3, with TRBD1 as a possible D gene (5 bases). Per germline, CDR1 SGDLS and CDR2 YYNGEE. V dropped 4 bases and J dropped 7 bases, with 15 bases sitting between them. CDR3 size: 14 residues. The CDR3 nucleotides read TGTGCCAGCAGCCCGCGACCGCCAGGGAACACCATATATTTT. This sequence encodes CASSPRPPGNTIYF.

In nucleotides, the CDR3 is TGTGCCAGCAGCTTAGTATACGGGAGCTCTGGGGCCAACGTCCTGACTTTC. Its protein is CASSLVYGSSGANVLTF. V is TRBV11-2 and J is TRBJ2-6; a possible D gene is TRBD2 (6 bases). This CDR3 region has 17 residues. Trimming cost V 1 base and J 0 bases, with 10 bases left between them. CDR1 is SGHAT and CDR2 is FQNNGV in the germline V gene. The full variable domain, its missing parts supplied by reference TRBV11-2 and TRBJ2-6, is EAGVAQSPRYKIIEKRQSVAFWCNPISGHATLYWYQQILGQGPKLLIQFQNNGVVDDSQLPKDRFSAERLKGVDSTLKIQPAKLEDSAVYLCASSLVYGSSGANVLTFGAGSRLTVL.

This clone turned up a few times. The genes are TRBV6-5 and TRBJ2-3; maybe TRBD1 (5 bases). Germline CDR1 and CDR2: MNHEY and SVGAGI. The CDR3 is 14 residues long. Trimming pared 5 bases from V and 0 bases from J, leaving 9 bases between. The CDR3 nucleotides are TGTGCCAGCAGTCGTTCAGGGAGCACAGATACGCAGTATTTT. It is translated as CASSRSGSTDTQYF.

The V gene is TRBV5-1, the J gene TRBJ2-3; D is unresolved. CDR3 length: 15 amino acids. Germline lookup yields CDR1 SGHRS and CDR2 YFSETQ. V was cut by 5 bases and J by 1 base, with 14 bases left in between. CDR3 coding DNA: TGCGCCAGCAGAAGCCAAGAAGAGCGCACAGATACGCAGTATTTT. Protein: CASRSQEERTDTQYF.

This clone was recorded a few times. The CDR3 bases are TGTGCCAGCAGCGTAGATTCCCACACAGATACGCAGTATTTT. Translated, it gives CASSVDSHTDTQYF. The chain links TRBV9 to TRBJ2-3; D not resolved. Per germline, CDR1 SGDLS and CDR2 YYNGEE. Trimming shortened V by 0 bases and J by 2 bases, and 7 bases separated the two germline ends. This CDR3 spans 14 amino acids. The whole variable domain, filled in from reference TRBV9 and TRBJ2-3, reads DSGVTQTPKHLITATGQRVTLRCSPRSGDLSVYWYQQSLDQGLQFLIQYYNGEERAKGNILERFSAQQFPDLHSELNLSSLELGDSALYFCASSVDSHTDTQYFGPGTRLTVL.

CDR3 sequence reads: CASSESGAGGELFF. The DNA of the CDR3 is TGTGCCAGCAGTGAATCAGGGGCGGGCGGGGAGCTGTTTTTT. The rearrangement uses TRBV2 and TRBJ2-2, with D possibly TRBD1 on 6 matching bases. The CDR3 runs 14 residues. The ends were cut back, 2 bases at V and 7 bases at J, with 11 bases in the middle. CDR1 is SNHLY and CDR2 is FYNNEI in the germline V gene.

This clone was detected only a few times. This chain's CDR3 is CASRSTVGTGRYNEQFF. CDR3 in DNA: TGTGCCAGCAGATCCACAGTCGGGACAGGGAGATACAATGAGCAGTTCTTC. The V call is TRBV7-8, the J call TRBJ2-1; 9 bases are shared with TRBD1. Unmatched junction bases numbered 13, after V lost 6 bases and J lost 4 bases. Germline loops: CDR1 SGHVS, CDR2 FQNEAQ. CDR3 length: 17 amino acids.

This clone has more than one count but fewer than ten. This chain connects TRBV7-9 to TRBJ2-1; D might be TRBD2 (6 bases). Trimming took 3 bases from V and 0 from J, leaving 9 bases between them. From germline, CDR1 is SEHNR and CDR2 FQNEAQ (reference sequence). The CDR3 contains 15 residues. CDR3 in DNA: TGTGCCAGCAGCTTTGGGAGGAGCTCCTACAATGAGCAGTTCTTC. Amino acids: CASSFGRSSYNEQFF.

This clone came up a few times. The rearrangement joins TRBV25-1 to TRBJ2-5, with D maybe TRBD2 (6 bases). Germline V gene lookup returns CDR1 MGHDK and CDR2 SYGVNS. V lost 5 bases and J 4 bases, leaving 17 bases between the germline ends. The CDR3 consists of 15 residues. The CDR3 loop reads CASSLEGLGGETQYF. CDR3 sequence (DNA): TGTGCCAGCAGTCTTGAGGGATTGGGGGGAGAGACCCAGTACTTC.

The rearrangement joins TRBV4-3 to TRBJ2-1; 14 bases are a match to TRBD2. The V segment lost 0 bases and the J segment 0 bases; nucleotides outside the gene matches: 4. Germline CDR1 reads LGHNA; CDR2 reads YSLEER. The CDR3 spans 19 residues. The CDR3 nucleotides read TGCGCCAGCAGCCAAGAGGGACTAGCGGGAGAGCCCTCCTACAATGAGCAGTTCTTC. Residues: CASSQEGLAGEPSYNEQFF.

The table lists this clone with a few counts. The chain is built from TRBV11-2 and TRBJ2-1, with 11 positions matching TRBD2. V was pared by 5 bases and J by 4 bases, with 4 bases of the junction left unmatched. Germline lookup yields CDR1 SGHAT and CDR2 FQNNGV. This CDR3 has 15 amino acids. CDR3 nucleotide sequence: TGTGCCAGCAGCCAGGGGACTAGCGGTTACAATGAGCAGTTCTTC. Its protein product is CASSQGTSGYNEQFF.

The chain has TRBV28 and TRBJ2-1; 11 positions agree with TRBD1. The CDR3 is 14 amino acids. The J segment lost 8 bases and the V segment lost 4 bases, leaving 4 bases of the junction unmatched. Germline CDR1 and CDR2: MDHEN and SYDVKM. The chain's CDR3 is CASSSGQGADEQFF. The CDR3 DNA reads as TGTGCCAGCAGTTCCGGACAGGGGGCAGATGAGCAGTTCTTC.

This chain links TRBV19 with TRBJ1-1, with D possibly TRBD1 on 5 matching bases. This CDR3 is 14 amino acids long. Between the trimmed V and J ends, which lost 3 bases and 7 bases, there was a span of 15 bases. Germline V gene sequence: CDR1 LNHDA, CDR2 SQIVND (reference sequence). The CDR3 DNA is TGTGCCAGTAGTATCCGTCGACAGACTCTTGAAGCTTTCTTT. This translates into CASSIRRQTLEAFF.